This note documents a single T cell receptor beta chain sequence. Generated by immunoSEQ multiplex PCR, the TCRdb table keeps only in-frame clones and is missing some. This table holds some 290,000 clones, roughly nine tenths found once. This specimen belongs to a study of blood T cell repertoires in COVID-19. V lost 5 bases to trimming and J lost 0 bases, with 14 bases between them. Germline CDR1 SGHVT, CDR2 SQSDAQ. CDR3 length: 15 residues. This TCR derives from a woman aged 25 to 39 with COVID-19, enrolled during active disease. J is TRBJ2-7 and V is TRBV7-4, with D perhaps TRBD1 (6 bases). The source material was peripheral blood. The CDR3 nucleotides are TGTGCCAGCAGCCCTAACGGGACACCCTCCTACGAGCAGTACTTC. The encoded protein is CASSPNGTPSYEQYF.